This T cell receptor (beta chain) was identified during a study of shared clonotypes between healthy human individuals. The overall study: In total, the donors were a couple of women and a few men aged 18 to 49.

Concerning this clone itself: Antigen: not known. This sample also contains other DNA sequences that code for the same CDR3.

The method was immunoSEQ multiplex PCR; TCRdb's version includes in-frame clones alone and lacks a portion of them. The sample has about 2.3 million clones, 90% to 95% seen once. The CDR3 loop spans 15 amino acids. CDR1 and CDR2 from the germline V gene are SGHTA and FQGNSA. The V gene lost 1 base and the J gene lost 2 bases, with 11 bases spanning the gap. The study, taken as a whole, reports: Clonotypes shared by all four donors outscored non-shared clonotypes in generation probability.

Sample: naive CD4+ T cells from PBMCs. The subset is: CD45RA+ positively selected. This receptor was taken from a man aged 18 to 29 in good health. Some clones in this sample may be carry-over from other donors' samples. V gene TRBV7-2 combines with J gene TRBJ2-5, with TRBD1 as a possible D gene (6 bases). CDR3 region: CASSLGGRAQETQYF. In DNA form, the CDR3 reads TGTGCCAGCAGCTTAGGGGGGCGGGCGCAAGAGACCCAGTACTTC.